A single sample gave rise to the 12 T cell receptor beta chains below, sequenced in a study of T cell responses to AZD1222 COVID-19 vaccine. Some clones are missing from TCRdb's copy, which holds only in-frame ones; the method was immunoSEQ multiplex PCR. The sample records some 170,000 clones, 90% to 95% being singletons. Source: peripheral blood, taken on day 0 of AZD1222 vaccination. The receptors stem from an adult in good health.

V usage is TRBV12-3 or TRBV12-4 and J usage is TRBJ2-1; tentatively, D is TRBD2 (6 bases). Trimming removed 3 bases from V and 9 bases from J, with 6 bases in between. The CDR3 has 11 residues. CDR3 nucleotide sequence: TGTGCCAGCAGTTTTAGCGGTGAGCAGTTCTTC. Its protein product is CASSFSGEQFF.

The chain has TRBV11-2 and TRBJ1-1; D remains ambiguous. This CDR3 is built from 14 residues. V dropped 7 bases and J dropped 1 base, with 13 bases sitting between them. Germline CDR1 is SGHAT and CDR2 is FQNNGV. CDR3 sequence (DNA): TGTGCCAGCACCCCTCCCGGAGCGAACACTGAAGCTTTCTTT. It specifies CASTPPGANTEAFF.

This chain joins TRBV3-1 (or the pseudogene TRBV3-2) and TRBJ2-7, with 8 bases that match TRBD1. From germline, CDR1 is LGHDT and CDR2 YNNKEL (reference sequence). The J segment lost 2 bases and the V segment lost 8 bases, leaving 5 bases of the junction unmatched. The CDR3 contains 13 residues. In DNA, the CDR3 is TGTGCCAGCGGGACAGGCTTGCCCTACGAGCAGTACTTC. This encodes CASGTGLPYEQYF.

The chain recombines TRBV2 with TRBJ1-5; D unresolved. The CDR3 has 13 residues. Germline V gene sequence: CDR1 SNHLY, CDR2 FYNNEI. V lost 8 bases and J lost 4, with 12 bases in between. The CDR3 here is CASQLNPNQPQHF. The CDR3 DNA sequence: TGTGCCAGCCAACTTAATCCAAATCAGCCCCAGCATTTT. Combining the CDR3 with reference TRBV2 and TRBJ1-5 gives the whole variable domain EPEVTQTPSHQVTQMGQEVILRCVPISNHLYFYWYRQILGQKVEFLVSFYNNEISEKSEIFDDQFSVERPDGSNFTLKIRSTKLEDSAMYFCASQLNPNQPQHFGDGTRLSIL.

The CDR3 sequence: CASSEAGQGNGYTF. The CDR3 DNA reads TGTGCCAGCAGTGAAGCTGGCCAGGGGAATGGCTACACCTTC. J is TRBJ1-2 and V is TRBV6-1; perhaps TRBD1 as D (6 bases). V lost 0 bases, J lost 6 bases, and 11 bases lay in between. This CDR3 region has 14 residues. Looked up from germline, CDR1 is MNHNS and CDR2 is SASEGT.

This rearrangement joins TRBV30 to TRBJ2-7, with 9 bases that match TRBD1. This CDR3 is 16 amino acids long. The germline V gene encodes CDR1 GTSNPN and CDR2 SVGIG (reference sequence). The ends lost 2 bases at V and 4 bases at J; junction bases unmatched: 12. The CDR3, as DNA: TGTGCCTGGAGTCTTAGGGTAACAGGGGGCTATTACGAGCAGTACTTC. Its protein is CAWSLRVTGGYYEQYF.

A few counts support this clone. This chain's CDR3 is CAISVLLQGNNEQFF. The CDR3 region has the DNA TGTGCCATCAGTGTTCTTTTACAGGGCAACAATGAGCAGTTCTTC. The chain links TRBV10-3 to TRBJ2-1; a possible D gene is TRBD1 (6 bases). Trimming shortened V by 4 bases and J by 5 bases, and 15 bases separated the two germline ends. Germline V gene sequence: CDR1 ENHRY, CDR2 SYGVKD. There are 15 residues in the CDR3.

V is TRBV10-3 and J is TRBJ2-2; D is possibly TRBD1 or TRBD2 (6 bases each). Germline V gene lookup returns CDR1 ENHRY and CDR2 SYGVKD. The ends were cut back, 7 bases at V and 3 bases at J, with 15 bases in the middle. This CDR3 has 15 amino acids. The CDR3 region is CAIKEGEWDTGELFF. The CDR3 coding sequence is TGTGCCATCAAGGAGGGGGAGTGGGACACCGGGGAGCTGTTTTTT.

This clone appeared a single time. The chain links TRBV11-3 to TRBJ2-5; 7 bases line up with TRBD1. The CDR3 totals 15 residues. In germline, CDR1 is SGHNT, CDR2 YENEEA. J lost 5 bases, V lost 5 bases, and 11 bases had no gene match. CDR3 sequence: CASSQEGGSGETQYF. In nucleotides, the CDR3 is TGTGCCAGCAGCCAAGAAGGGGGCAGTGGGGAGACCCAGTACTTC.

The gene calls are TRBV28 and TRBJ1-5; no definite D call. With 6 bases removed from V and 6 bases from J, the gap between germline ends came to 9 bases. The CDR3 has 12 amino acids. The germline CDR1 and CDR2 sequences are MDHEN and SYDVKM. CDR3 sequence: CASRNRVQPQHF. The CDR3 nucleotides are TGTGCCAGCAGAAACCGGGTTCAGCCCCAGCATTTT.

A note on this clone: The same CDR3 is also encoded by other DNA sequences in this sample. V and J are TRBV3-1 (or the pseudogene TRBV3-2) and TRBJ2-1; D is undetermined. CDR3 length: 13 amino acids. CDR1 and CDR2 from the germline V gene are LGHDT and YNNKEL (reference sequence). Trimming removed 1 base at V and 2 bases at J, with 3 bases between. The CDR3 sequence is CASSQVPYNEQFF. The CDR3, as DNA: TGTGCCAGCAGCCAAGTCCCCTACAATGAGCAGTTCTTC.

V usage is TRBV6-1 and J usage is TRBJ1-2; possible D gene TRBD1, 6 bases. CDR3 size: 15 residues. Between the trimmed V and J ends, which lost 1 base and 3 bases, there was a span of 12 bases. Germline CDR1 reads MNHNS; CDR2 reads SASEGT. The CDR3: CASSEGYRVDYGYTF. The CDR3 DNA follows: TGTGCCAGCAGTGAAGGATACAGGGTTGACTATGGCTACACCTTC.